The next 7 T cell receptor beta chains were all read from a single sample in a study of control samples from healthy donors and cancer patients. The data were produced by immunoSEQ multiplex PCR, yet TCRdb's version contains in-frame clones alone and is incomplete. Here the sample spans some 130,000 clones, roughly 86% being singletons. The sequencing sample was made of PBMCs. These receptor sequences come from a man aged 50 or older with head and neck cancer.

J is TRBJ1-2 and V is TRBV6-5; no reliable D call. Germline V gene sequence: CDR1 MNHEY, CDR2 SVGAGI. With 6 bases removed from V and 4 bases from J, the gap between germline ends came to 18 bases. This CDR3 comprises 15 residues. The CDR3 bases are TGTGCCAGCAGAGACCGGTACTCCGAAGGCTATGGCTACACCTTC. It translates to CASRDRYSEGYGYTF.

In its sample, this clone was seen once. This chain's CDR3 is CASRPSSGGDNEQFF. As DNA, the CDR3 is TGTGCCAGCAGGCCCTCTAGCGGGGGAGACAATGAGCAGTTCTTC. V usage is TRBV4-2 and J usage is TRBJ2-1, with 10 bases lining up with TRBD2. The CDR3 spans 15 residues. Germline V gene lookup returns CDR1 LGHNA and CDR2 YNFKEQ. Unmatched junction bases numbered 7, after V lost 6 bases and J lost 5 bases.

The chain couples TRBV18 to TRBJ2-1; D unresolved. Trimming stripped 0 bases from V and 6 bases from J, with 3 bases between. Per the germline V gene, CDR1 is KGHSH and CDR2 is LQKENI. The CDR3 consists of 12 residues. The CDR3, as DNA: TGTGCCAGCTCACCACCGCGCAATGAGCAGTTCTTC. Translated, it gives CASSPPRNEQFF.

This clone is a singleton in its sample. The gene calls are TRBV7-8 and TRBJ1-1; D is possibly TRBD1 (5 bases). The CDR3 spans 14 residues. V was trimmed by 8 bases and J by 4 bases, leaving 17 bases between them. Germline V gene sequence: CDR1 SGHVS, CDR2 FQNEAQ. The DNA for the CDR3 is TGTGCCAGCTATACCGGCCCGGGGGGCACTGAAGCTTTCTTT. It translates to CASYTGPGGTEAFF.

The gene calls are TRBV28 and TRBJ1-5, with D possibly being TRBD1 (5 bases). The CDR3 has 14 amino acids. In germline, CDR1 is MDHEN, CDR2 SYDVKM. V gave up 8 bases and J gave up 1 base, with 12 bases separating them. As DNA, the CDR3 is TGTGCCAGCGGGTGGGAGGGGAGCAATCAGCCCCAGCATTTT. This translates into CASGWEGSNQPQHF.

The genes are TRBV7-9 and TRBJ2-6; D ambiguous. CDR1 is SEHNR, CDR2 FQNEAQ, per germline (reference sequence). V lost 4 bases and J lost 3, with 13 bases in between. The CDR3 runs to 16 residues. CDR3 sequence (DNA): TGTGCCAGCAGCTCCATCGCCGGCTATGGGGCCAACGTCCTGACTTTC. Residues: CASSSIAGYGANVLTF.

This clone has a single count. The gene calls are TRBV27 and TRBJ2-1; 7 nucleotides line up with TRBD2. The CDR3 is 15 amino acids. The junction had 5 bases not matched to a gene; V was cut back by 3 bases and J by 3 bases. Germline lookup yields CDR1 MNHEY and CDR2 SMNVEV (reference sequence). The CDR3 sequence: CASSFRAGHYNEQFF. For the CDR3, the DNA is TGTGCCAGCAGTTTCCGAGCGGGGCACTACAATGAGCAGTTCTTC.